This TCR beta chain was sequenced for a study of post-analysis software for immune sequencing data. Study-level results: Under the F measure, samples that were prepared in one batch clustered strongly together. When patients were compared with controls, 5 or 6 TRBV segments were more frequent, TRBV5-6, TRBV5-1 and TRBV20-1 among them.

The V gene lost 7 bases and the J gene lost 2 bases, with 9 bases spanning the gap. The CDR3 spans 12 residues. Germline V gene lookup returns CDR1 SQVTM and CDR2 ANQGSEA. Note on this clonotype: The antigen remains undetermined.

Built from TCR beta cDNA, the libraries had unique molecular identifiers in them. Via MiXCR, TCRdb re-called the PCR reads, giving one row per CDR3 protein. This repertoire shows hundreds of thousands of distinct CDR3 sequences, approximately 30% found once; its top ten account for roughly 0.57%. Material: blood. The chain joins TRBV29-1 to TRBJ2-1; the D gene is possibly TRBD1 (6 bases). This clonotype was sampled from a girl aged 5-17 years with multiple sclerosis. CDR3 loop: CSDRVTYNEQFF. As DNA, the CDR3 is TGCAGCGACAGGGTTACCTACAATGAGCAGTTCTTC.